This TCR beta chain was recorded in a study of T-cell reconstitution after alpha-beta-depleted transplantation in children. The TCRbeta library incorporated unique molecular identifiers. TCRdb passed the PCR reads through MiXCR, listing each CDR3 protein once. Of approximately 350,000 distinct CDR3 sequences in the sample, 10% were seen once. Germline values: CDR1 MGHRA, CDR2 YSYEKL. This CDR3 comprises 17 residues. Note on this clonotype: A read error may produce the germline difference seen at one junction end.

This clonotype was sampled from a human donor who donated a stem cell graft to a child with acute lymphoblastic leukemia. Sequences were derived from PBMCs from the stem cell graft donor, sampled from the stem cell graft. The chain has TRBV4-1 and TRBJ2-5; 7 nucleotides match TRBD2. CDR3 region: CAISQVVSAGKGETQYF. In DNA form, the CDR3 reads TGCGCCATCAGCCAAGTCGTATCAGCGGGAAAGGGAGAGACCCAGTACTTC.